One sample yielded the 24 T cell receptor beta chains listed below, sequenced in a study of CD8 T cells in ankylosing spondylitis. TCRdb re-derived calls from the 5' RACE reads in MiXCR, one entry per CDR3 protein. The data show hundreds of thousands of distinct CDR3 sequences, roughly 32% seen once. The sample was blood, either unsorted or a sorted T cell fraction (not recorded which). These receptors were obtained from a male donor with ankylosing spondylitis or in good health (not recorded which).

The chain joins TRBV10-3 to TRBJ2-1, with 9 positions matching TRBD2. Germline CDR1 ENHRY, CDR2 SYGVKD. V shed 5 bases, J shed 0 bases, and the junction held 2 bases outside the gene matches. This CDR3 has 15 residues. Here the CDR3 DNA reads TGTGCCATCAGTCTAGCGGGAAGCTCCTACAATGAGCAGTTCTTC. Translating it yields CAISLAGSSYNEQFF.

The chain couples TRBV20-1 to TRBJ2-1; 7 positions agree with TRBD2. Germline V gives CDR1 DFQATT, CDR2 SNEGSKA (reference sequence). V shed 5 bases and J 6 bases; nucleotides not matched to a gene: 16. CDR3 length: 16 amino acids. This CDR3 is CSASGGWGGRGNEQFF. CDR3 sequence (DNA): TGCAGTGCTTCAGGCGGGTGGGGGGGAAGGGGCAATGAGCAGTTCTTC.

This chain joins TRBV5-1 and TRBJ1-6; 7 nucleotides line up with TRBD1. This CDR3 comprises 14 residues. Germline trimming cut 3 bases from V and 7 bases from J; bases unmatched to any gene: 4. Germline lookup yields CDR1 SGHRS and CDR2 YFSETQ. Here the CDR3 reads CASSWGTDNSPLHF. In nucleotides, the CDR3 is TGCGCCAGCAGCTGGGGGACAGACAATTCACCCCTCCACTTT.

The chain employs TRBV29-1 and TRBJ2-7, with TRBD2 matching over 9 bases. Looked up from germline, CDR1 is SQVTM and CDR2 is ANQGSEA. The CDR3 has 14 residues. The V gene end was trimmed by 2 bases and the J gene end by 1 base; junction bases not matched to a gene: 3. CDR3 DNA sequence: TGCAGCGTTGAAAGCGGGGGGCCTTCCTACGAGCAGTACTTC. Translated: CSVESGGPSYEQYF.

This clonotype has just a few counts. V usage is TRBV30 and J usage is TRBJ1-6; D possibly corresponds to TRBD1 (6 bases). Trimming took 3 bases from V and 5 from J, leaving 14 bases between them. Germline CDR1 reads GTSNPN; CDR2 reads SVGIG (reference sequence). This CDR3 has 15 amino acids. The CDR3 nucleotides read TGTGCCTGGAGCGCCGCCACAGGGAATAATTCACCCCTCCACTTT. Its translation: CAWSAATGNNSPLHF.

This clonotype was picked up a small number of times. The chain couples TRBV6-5 to TRBJ2-3; 13 bases match TRBD2. CDR1 MNHEY and CDR2 SVGAGI come from the germline V gene. CDR3 length: 15 residues. Trimming at V came to 5 bases and at J to 5 bases, leaving 4 bases not matched to a gene. The DNA for the CDR3 is TGTGCCAGCAGTGTACTAGCGGGGGGGCAAGATACGCAGTATTTT. Protein product: CASSVLAGGQDTQYF.

This clonotype occurred a few times. The chain couples TRBV6-5 to TRBJ1-6; D perhaps matches TRBD1 (5 bases). V dropped 2 bases and J dropped 8 bases, with 10 bases sitting between them. CDR1 and CDR2 from the germline V gene are MNHEY and SVGAGI. The CDR3 sequence is 14 residues long. This CDR3 is CASSYRGSDSPLHF. DNA of the CDR3: TGTGCCAGCAGTTACAGGGGAAGCGATTCACCCCTCCACTTT.

This clonotype was seen only a few times. CDR3 in amino acids: CSARGPGEGNEQFF. In DNA, the CDR3 is TGCAGTGCTAGAGGGCCAGGCGAAGGCAATGAGCAGTTCTTC. The chain recombines TRBV20-1 with TRBJ2-1; no reliable D call. V was clipped by 1 base and J by 6 bases, with 13 bases between them. The CDR3 has 14 amino acids. From germline, CDR1 is DFQATT and CDR2 SNEGSKA (reference sequence).

V and J are TRBV30 and TRBJ1-6, with D hard to call. The CDR3 consists of 15 residues. Germline V gene data show CDR1 as GTSNPN and CDR2 as SVGIG (reference sequence). V was trimmed by 0 bases and J by 7 bases, leaving 13 bases between them. The CDR3 DNA reads as TGTGCCTGGAGTGTTATGGTGGGGAAGAATTCACCCCTCCACTTT. Amino acid sequence: CAWSVMVGKNSPLHF.

This clonotype came up once. This chain joins TRBV7-8 and TRBJ1-2; 9 nucleotides agree with TRBD1. CDR1 is SGHVS, CDR2 FQNEAQ, per germline. Trimming removed 1 base from V and 9 bases from J; junction bases left unmatched: 9. There are 15 residues in the CDR3. The CDR3: CASSLEWTGVESYTF. The DNA of the CDR3 is TGTGCCAGCAGCTTAGAATGGACAGGGGTTGAGAGCTACACCTTC. The full variable domain, with the rest looked up from reference TRBV7-8 and TRBJ1-2, is GAGVSQSPRYKVAKRGQDVALRCDPISGHVSLFWYQQALGQGPEFLTYFQNEAQLDKSGLPSDRFFAERPEGSVSTLKIQRTQQEDSAVYLCASSLEWTGVESYTFGSGTRLTVV.

This clonotype was counted only a few times. This rearrangement joins TRBV12-3 or TRBV12-4 to TRBJ2-5; D may be TRBD2 (6 bases). The CDR3 length is 15 residues. With 5 bases removed from V and 5 bases from J, the gap between germline ends came to 18 bases. The CDR3 protein is CASSPRRGGRETQYF. The CDR3 bases are TGTGCCAGCAGTCCACGGAGGGGAGGTCGGGAGACCCAGTACTTC.

The chain couples TRBV20-1 to TRBJ1-5; TRBD1 agrees at 8 bases. Looked up from germline, CDR1 is DFQATT and CDR2 is SNEGSKA (reference sequence). This CDR3 is 13 amino acids long. V was clipped by 3 bases and J by 11 bases; unmatched bases: 9. The CDR3 nucleotides read TGCAGTGCTAGGGACAGGGCCGAGACGTCCCAGCATTTT. Protein product: CSARDRAETSQHF.

The table lists this clonotype with a few counts. This chain uses TRBV10-3 with TRBJ2-1; either TRBD1 or TRBD2 may supply D (6 bases each). Trimming shortened V by 6 bases and J by 10 bases, and 13 bases separated the two germline ends. Germline V gives CDR1 ENHRY, CDR2 SYGVKD. The CDR3 has 12 amino acids. The CDR3 sequence is CAIRGGGQEQFF. The CDR3 bases are TGTGCCATCAGAGGTGGGGGGCAGGAGCAGTTCTTC.

This clonotype was seen at least ten times. V usage is TRBV20-1 and J usage is TRBJ2-3; 10 nucleotides agree with TRBD2. With 5 bases clipped from V and 11 bases from J, the junction kept 10 bases outside the gene matches. The germline V gene encodes CDR1 DFQATT and CDR2 SNEGSKA (reference sequence). The length of the CDR3 is 13 residues. The CDR3 DNA is TGCAGTGCTTCGAGCGGGGGGGCATTCAAGCAGTATTTT. Amino acid sequence: CSASSGGAFKQYF.

CDR3 coding DNA: TGCGCCAGCAGCCAAGATCGGTGGGACAGCACAGATACGCAGTATTTT. Protein product: CASSQDRWDSTDTQYF. V usage is TRBV4-1 and J usage is TRBJ2-3; the D gene could be TRBD1 or TRBD2 (5 bases each). V lost 0 bases, J lost 0 bases, and 10 bases lay in between. This CDR3 contains 16 residues. Germline values: CDR1 MGHRA, CDR2 YSYEKL.

This clonotype was seen many times. V gene TRBV20-1 combines with J gene TRBJ2-3; 12 bases map to TRBD2. The germline gives CDR1 DFQATT, CDR2 SNEGSKA (reference sequence). The CDR3 extends over 16 amino acids. Trimming at V came to 6 bases and at J to 5 bases, leaving 12 bases not matched to a gene. For the CDR3, the DNA is TGCAGTGCCCCCCCGATGCTAGCGGGGGGGATAGATACGCAGTATTTT. Protein sequence: CSAPPMLAGGIDTQYF.

The sample holds a few counts of this clonotype. The chain employs TRBV20-1 and TRBJ2-7; D call uncertain. The CDR3 is 14 residues long. The V gene's germline CDR1 is DFQATT and CDR2 SNEGSKA (reference sequence). Trimming took 4 bases from V and 0 from J, leaving 13 bases between them. The CDR3 region is CSAIGQLSSYEQYF. CDR3 in DNA: TGCAGTGCTATAGGGCAGTTAAGCTCCTACGAGCAGTACTTC.

The table lists this clonotype with many counts. The chain couples TRBV29-1 to TRBJ1-1, with 10 bases fitting TRBD1. The germline V gene has CDR1 SQVTM and CDR2 ANQGSEA. V lost 6 bases and J lost 1; bases outside the gene matches: 2. The CDR3 is made up of 13 amino acids. CDR3 region: CSVGTGENTEAFF. In DNA, the CDR3 is TGCAGCGTCGGGACAGGGGAGAACACTGAAGCTTTCTTT.

V gene TRBV6-1 combines with J gene TRBJ2-7, with no clear D. Per germline, CDR1 MNHNS and CDR2 SASEGT. V was cut by 6 bases and J by 3 bases, with 15 bases left in between. The CDR3 covers 14 residues. The CDR3 DNA sequence: TGTGCCAGCAGCCCGACCCTCACAGACTACGAGCAGTACTTC. Protein sequence: CASSPTLTDYEQYF.

The chain has TRBV10-3 and TRBJ1-2, with D uncertain. V lost 10 bases to trimming and J lost 13 bases, with 31 bases between them. The CDR3 is made up of 15 amino acids. Germline CDR1 and CDR2: ENHRY and SYGVKD. CDR3 sequence: CATAGGQDSSTSVTF. The CDR3 DNA sequence: TGTGCCACCGCGGGCGGCCAGGACTCAAGTACATCAGTCACCTTC.

This sequence joins TRBV7-3 and TRBJ2-7, with a possible D match to TRBD2 (5 bases). This CDR3 comprises 14 residues. Deletions cut 5 bases from V and 7 bases from J, with 18 bases between. From germline, CDR1 is SGHTA and CDR2 FQGTGA. CDR3 nucleotides: TGTGCCAGCAGCGAAGACCCCGGTGGGAGTGAGCAGTACTTC. It specifies CASSEDPGGSEQYF.

A few counts support this clonotype. This chain uses TRBV6-6 with TRBJ2-1, with D perhaps being TRBD1 or TRBD2 (6 bases each). Trimming stripped 6 bases from V and 9 bases from J, with 12 bases between. The CDR3 is 12 residues long. Per the germline V gene, CDR1 is MNHNY and CDR2 is SVGAGI (reference sequence). Here the CDR3 DNA reads TGTGCCAGCAGACCACAGGGAGGTGAGCAGTTCTTC. Residues: CASRPQGGEQFF.

This sequence joins TRBV20-1 and TRBJ2-1; D remains unclear. Trimming left V 4 bases short and J 12 bases short, with 7 bases between. This CDR3 has 9 amino acids. Germline CDR1 is DFQATT and CDR2 is SNEGSKA (reference sequence). CDR3 sequence (DNA): TGCAGTGCTAAGCCTCTGCAGTTCTTC. Encoded protein: CSAKPLQFF.

V and J are TRBV10-3 and TRBJ2-5, with 12 bases that match TRBD1. This CDR3 has 16 residues. J was trimmed by 5 bases and V by 3 bases; bases with no gene match: 7. The germline V gene has CDR1 ENHRY and CDR2 SYGVKD. CDR3 in DNA: TGTGCCATCAGTGACCGGGACAGGGGGCGCGGGGAGACCCAGTACTTC. This sequence encodes CAISDRDRGRGETQYF.